This T cell receptor (beta chain) was captured by sequencing in a study of T cell repertoires in cytomegalovirus infection. Study summary: Indications came from public TCR beta signatures; they pointed to CMV infection and to a matching HLA type. Study-level points and caveats: Ex vivo responses were dominated by HLA-C-restricted CMV-specific TCR beta clonotypes.

From the reads, TCRdb called clonotypes with MiXCR, one entry per CDR3 protein. The sample carries around 570,000 distinct CDR3 sequences, under 45% recorded once. V lost 0 bases to trimming and J lost 4 bases; unmatched junction nucleotides: 5. CDR3 length: 17 residues. Germline assignment: CDR1 SGHVS and CDR2 FNYEAQ. This clonotype was counted between two and nine times. Its antigen is unidentified. The V and J genes are TRBV7-6 and TRBJ2-7; the match to TRBD2 covers 14 bases. This TCR came from a human donor in good health (CMV status not recorded). Some clones in this sample may be carry-over from other donors' samples. Source: cultured PBMCs, taken from culture after CMV antigen stimulation. This CDR3 reads CASSLAVGLAGEYEQYF. The CDR3 region has the DNA TGTGCCAGCAGCTTAGCTGTGGGACTAGCGGGAGAATACGAGCAGTACTTC.